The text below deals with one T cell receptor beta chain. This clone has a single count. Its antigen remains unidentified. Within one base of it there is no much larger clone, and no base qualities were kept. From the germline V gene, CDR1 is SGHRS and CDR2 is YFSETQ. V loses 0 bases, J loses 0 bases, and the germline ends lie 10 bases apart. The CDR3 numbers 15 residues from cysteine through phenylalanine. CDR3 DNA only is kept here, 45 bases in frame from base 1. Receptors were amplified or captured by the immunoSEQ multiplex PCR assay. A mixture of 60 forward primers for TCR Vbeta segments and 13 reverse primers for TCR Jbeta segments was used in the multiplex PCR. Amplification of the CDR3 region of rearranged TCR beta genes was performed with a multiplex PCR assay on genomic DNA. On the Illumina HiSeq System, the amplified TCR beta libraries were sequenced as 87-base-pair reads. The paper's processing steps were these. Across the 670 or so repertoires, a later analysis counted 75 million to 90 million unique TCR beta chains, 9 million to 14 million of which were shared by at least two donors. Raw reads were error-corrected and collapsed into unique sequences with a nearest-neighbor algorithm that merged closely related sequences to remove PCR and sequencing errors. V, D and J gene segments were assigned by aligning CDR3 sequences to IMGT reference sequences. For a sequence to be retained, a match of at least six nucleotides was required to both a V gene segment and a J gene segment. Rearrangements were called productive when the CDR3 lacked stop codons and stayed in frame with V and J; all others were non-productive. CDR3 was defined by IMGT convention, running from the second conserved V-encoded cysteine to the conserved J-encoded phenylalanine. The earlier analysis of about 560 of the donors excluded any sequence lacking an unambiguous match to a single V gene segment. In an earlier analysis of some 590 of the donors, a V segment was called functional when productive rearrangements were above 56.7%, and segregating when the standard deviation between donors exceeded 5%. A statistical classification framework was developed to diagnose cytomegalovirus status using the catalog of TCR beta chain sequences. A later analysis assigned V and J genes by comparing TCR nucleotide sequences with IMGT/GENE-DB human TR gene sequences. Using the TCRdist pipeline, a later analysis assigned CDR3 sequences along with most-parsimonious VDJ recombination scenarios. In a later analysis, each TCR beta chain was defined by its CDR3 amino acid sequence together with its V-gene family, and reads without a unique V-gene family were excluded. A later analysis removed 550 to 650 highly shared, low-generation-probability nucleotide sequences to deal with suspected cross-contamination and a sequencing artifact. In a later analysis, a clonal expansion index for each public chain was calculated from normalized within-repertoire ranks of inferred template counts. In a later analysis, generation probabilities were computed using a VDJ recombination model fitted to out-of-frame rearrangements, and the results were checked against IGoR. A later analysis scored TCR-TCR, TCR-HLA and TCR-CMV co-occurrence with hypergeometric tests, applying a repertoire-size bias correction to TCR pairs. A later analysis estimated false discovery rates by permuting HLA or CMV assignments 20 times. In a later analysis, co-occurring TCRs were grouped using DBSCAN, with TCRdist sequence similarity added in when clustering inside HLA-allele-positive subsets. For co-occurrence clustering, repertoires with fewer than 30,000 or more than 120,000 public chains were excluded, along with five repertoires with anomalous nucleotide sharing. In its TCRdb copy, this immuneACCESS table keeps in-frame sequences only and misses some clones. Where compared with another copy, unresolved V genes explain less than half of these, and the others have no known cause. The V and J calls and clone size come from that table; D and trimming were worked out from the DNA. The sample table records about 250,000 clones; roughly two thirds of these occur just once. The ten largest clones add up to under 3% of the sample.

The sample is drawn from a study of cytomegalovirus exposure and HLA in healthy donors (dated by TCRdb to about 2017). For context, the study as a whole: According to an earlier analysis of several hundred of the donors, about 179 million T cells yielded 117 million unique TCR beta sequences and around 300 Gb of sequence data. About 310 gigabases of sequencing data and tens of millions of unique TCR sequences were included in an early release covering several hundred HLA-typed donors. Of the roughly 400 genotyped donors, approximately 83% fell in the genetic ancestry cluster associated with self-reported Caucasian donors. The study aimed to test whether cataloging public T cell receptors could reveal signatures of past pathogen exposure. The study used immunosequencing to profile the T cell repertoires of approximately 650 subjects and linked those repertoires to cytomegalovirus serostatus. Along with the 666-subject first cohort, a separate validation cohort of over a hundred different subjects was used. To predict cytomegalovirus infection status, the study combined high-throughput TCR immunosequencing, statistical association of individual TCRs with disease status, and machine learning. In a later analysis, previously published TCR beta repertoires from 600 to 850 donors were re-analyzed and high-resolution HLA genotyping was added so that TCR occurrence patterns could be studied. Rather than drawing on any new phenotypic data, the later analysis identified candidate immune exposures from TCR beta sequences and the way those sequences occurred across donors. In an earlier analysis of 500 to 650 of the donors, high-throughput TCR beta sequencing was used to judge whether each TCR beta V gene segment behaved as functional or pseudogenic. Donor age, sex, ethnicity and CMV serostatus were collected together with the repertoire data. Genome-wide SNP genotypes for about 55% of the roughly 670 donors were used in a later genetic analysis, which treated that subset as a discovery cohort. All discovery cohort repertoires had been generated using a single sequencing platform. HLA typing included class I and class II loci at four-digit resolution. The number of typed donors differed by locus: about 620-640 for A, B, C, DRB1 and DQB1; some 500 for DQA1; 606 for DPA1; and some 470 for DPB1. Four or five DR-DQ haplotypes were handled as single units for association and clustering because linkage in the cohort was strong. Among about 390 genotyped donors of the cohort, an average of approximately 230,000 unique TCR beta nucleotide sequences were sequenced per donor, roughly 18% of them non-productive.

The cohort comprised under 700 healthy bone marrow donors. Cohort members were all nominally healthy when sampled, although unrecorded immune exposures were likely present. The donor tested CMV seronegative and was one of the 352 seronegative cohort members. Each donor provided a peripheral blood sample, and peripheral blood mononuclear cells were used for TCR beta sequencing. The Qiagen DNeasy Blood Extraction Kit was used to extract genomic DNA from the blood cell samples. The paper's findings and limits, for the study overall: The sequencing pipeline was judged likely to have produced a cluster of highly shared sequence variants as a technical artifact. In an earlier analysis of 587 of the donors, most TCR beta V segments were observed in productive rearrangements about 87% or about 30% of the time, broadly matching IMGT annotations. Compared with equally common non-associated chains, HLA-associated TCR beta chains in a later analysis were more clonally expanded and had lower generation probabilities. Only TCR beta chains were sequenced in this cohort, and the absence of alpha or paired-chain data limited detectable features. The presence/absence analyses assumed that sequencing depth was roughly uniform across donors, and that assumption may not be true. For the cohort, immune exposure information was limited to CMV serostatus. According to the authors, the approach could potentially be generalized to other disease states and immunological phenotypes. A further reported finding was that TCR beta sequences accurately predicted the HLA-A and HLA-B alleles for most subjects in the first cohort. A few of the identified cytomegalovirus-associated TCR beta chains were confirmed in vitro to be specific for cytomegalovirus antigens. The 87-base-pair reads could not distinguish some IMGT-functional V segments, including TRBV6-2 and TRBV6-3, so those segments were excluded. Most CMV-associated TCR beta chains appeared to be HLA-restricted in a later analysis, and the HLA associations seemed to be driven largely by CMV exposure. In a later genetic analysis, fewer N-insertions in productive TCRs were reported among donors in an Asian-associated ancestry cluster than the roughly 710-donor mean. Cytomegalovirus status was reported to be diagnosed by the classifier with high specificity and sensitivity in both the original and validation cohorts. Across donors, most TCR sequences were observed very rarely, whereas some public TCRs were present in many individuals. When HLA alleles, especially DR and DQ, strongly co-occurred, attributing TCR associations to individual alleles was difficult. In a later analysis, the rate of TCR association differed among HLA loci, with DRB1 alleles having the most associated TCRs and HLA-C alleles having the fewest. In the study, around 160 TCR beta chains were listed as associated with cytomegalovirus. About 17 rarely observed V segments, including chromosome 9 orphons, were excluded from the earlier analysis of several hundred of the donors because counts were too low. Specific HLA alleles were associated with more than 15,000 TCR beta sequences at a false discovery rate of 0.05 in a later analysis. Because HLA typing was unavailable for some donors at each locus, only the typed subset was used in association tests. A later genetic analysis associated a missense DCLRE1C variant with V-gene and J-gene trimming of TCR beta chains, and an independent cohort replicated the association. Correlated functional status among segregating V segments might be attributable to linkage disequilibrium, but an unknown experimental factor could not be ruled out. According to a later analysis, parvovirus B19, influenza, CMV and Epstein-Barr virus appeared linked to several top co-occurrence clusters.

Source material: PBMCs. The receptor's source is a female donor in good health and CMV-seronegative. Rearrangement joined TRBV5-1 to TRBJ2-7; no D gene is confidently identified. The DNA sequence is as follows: TGCGCCAGCAGCTTGGCGCCAGGTAGCTCCTACGAGCAGTACTTC. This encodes CASSLAPGSSYEQYF.